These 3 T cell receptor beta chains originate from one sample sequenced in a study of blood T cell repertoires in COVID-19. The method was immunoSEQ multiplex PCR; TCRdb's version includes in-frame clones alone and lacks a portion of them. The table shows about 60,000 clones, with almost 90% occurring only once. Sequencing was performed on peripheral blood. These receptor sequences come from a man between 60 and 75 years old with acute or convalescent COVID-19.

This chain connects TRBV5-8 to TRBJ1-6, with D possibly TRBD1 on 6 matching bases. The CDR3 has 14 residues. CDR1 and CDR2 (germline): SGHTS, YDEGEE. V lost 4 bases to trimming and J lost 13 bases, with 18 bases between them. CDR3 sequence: CASSPGHPVGPLHF. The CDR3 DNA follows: TGTGCCAGCAGCCCGGGACACCCGGTGGGTCCCCTCCACTTT.

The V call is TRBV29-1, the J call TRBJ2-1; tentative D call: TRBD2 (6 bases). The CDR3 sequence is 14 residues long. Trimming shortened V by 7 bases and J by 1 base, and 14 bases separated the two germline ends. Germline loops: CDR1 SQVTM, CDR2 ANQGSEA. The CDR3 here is CSAEEGLSYNEQFF. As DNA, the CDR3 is TGCAGCGCCGAGGAGGGCCTATCCTACAATGAGCAGTTCTTC.

The CDR3 sequence: CASSLGQTMNTEAFF. In DNA form, the CDR3 reads TGTGCCAGCAGCCTGGGACAGACAATGAACACTGAAGCTTTCTTT. The chain carries TRBV5-6 and TRBJ1-1, with TRBD1 identical over 7 bases. The V gene end was trimmed by 4 bases and the J gene end by 0 bases; junction bases not matched to a gene: 6. Germline CDR1 is SGHDT and CDR2 is YYEEEE. CDR3 size: 15 residues.